The 13 T cell receptor beta chains presented below share a single source sample, sequenced in a study of post-analysis software for immune sequencing data. Unique-molecular-identifier-tagged TCR beta cDNA libraries were used. TCRdb re-called the PCR reads with MiXCR, one entry per CDR3 protein. Here the sample spans more than 450,000 distinct CDR3 sequences, 34% being singletons. Findings of the study overall: Patients used roughly five TRBV segments, including TRBV5-6, TRBV5-1 and TRBV20-1, more often than controls.

These receptors have no known antigen. The sample comprised blood. The receptor source for this set is a girl aged 2-17 years with multiple sclerosis.

This clonotype was observed a few times. V usage is TRBV24-1 and J usage is TRBJ1-2; 7 bases align to TRBD1. Germline-derived CDR1 and CDR2 are KGHDR and SFDVKD. Trimming took 7 bases from V and 2 from J; bases not matched to a gene: 0. This CDR3 is built from 12 residues. CDR3 amino acids: CATRGQNYGYTF. CDR3 coding DNA: TGTGCCACCAGGGGACAGAACTATGGCTACACCTTC.

In its sample, this clonotype was seen a few times. The chain combines TRBV7-8 with TRBJ1-5; 7 nucleotides line up with TRBD1. The germline CDR1 and CDR2 sequences are SGHVS and FQNEAQ. CDR3 length: 14 amino acids. After removal of 3 bases from V and 6 bases from J, the junction contained 5 bases not matched to a gene. The CDR3 nucleotides read TGTGCCAGCAGCTTTACAGGGGTCAGTCAGCCCCAGCATTTT. It translates to CASSFTGVSQPQHF.

This chain links TRBV4-1 with TRBJ2-3; unclear D gene. The ends were cut back, 5 bases at V and 10 bases at J, with 13 bases in the middle. This CDR3 spans 12 amino acids. CDR1 and CDR2 (germline): MGHRA, YSYEKL. CDR3 nucleotide sequence: TGCGCCAGCAGCGCCCAGTCCGATGCGCAGTATTTT. Translation: CASSAQSDAQYF.

This clonotype appeared a few times. The rearrangement links TRBV5-1 to TRBJ2-7, with a possible D match to TRBD1 (5 bases). Germline CDR1 and CDR2: SGHRS and YFSETQ. This CDR3 comprises 14 residues. V was clipped by 0 bases and J by 6 bases, with 13 bases between them. DNA for the CDR3: TGCGCCAGCAGCTTGGTTTCTGCAAGGGGCGAGCAGTACTTC. As protein: CASSLVSARGEQYF.

The CDR3 sequence is CASSIGTGTGANVLTF. In DNA, the CDR3 is TGTGCCAGCAGCATAGGGACAGGGACGGGGGCCAACGTCCTGACTTTC. The V gene is TRBV7-2, the J gene TRBJ2-6; 9 nucleotides line up with TRBD1. The CDR3 sequence is 16 residues long. With 5 bases clipped from V and 4 bases from J, the junction kept 6 bases outside the gene matches. Germline-derived CDR1 and CDR2 are SGHTA and FQGNSA.

The chain carries TRBV5-4 and TRBJ2-2; no definite D call. The germline CDR1 and CDR2 sequences are SGHNT and YYREEE (reference sequence). The germline V and J ends were trimmed by 4 bases and 1 base, with 8 bases remaining between them. The CDR3 is made up of 14 amino acids. CDR3 nucleotides: TGTGCCAGCAGCCCTCCAGAGAACACCGGGGAGCTGTTTTTT. As protein: CASSPPENTGELFF.

The gene calls are TRBV12-3 or TRBV12-4 and TRBJ1-5, with 7 nucleotides matching TRBD1. This CDR3 is 15 amino acids long. With V trimmed by 3 bases and J by 5 bases, 7 bases remained unmatched. The chain's CDR3 is CASSFDREGYQPQHF. CDR3 nucleotides: TGTGCCAGCAGTTTCGACAGGGAAGGATATCAGCCCCAGCATTTT.

This clonotype was recorded a few times. The chain carries TRBV10-3 and TRBJ2-5, with TRBD1 as a possible D gene (6 bases). V dropped 5 bases and J dropped 2 bases, with 6 bases sitting between them. CDR3 length equals 12 residues. Germline CDR1 ENHRY, CDR2 SYGVKD. The CDR3 coding sequence is TGTGCCATCAGTCAGGGGCAAGAGACCCAGTACTTC. This sequence encodes CAISQGQETQYF.

Notes on this clonotype: A read error may produce the germline difference seen at one junction end. V and J are TRBV20-1 and TRBJ2-7, with 7 bases matching TRBD2. In germline, CDR1 is DFQATT, CDR2 SNEGSKA (reference sequence). The CDR3 is 15 residues long. DNA of the CDR3: TGCAGTGCTGGAGATTTTGCTAGCGGCTCCTACGAGCAGTACTTC. This codes for CSAGDFASGSYEQYF.

This clonotype was observed a few times. The chain employs TRBV9 and TRBJ2-7; a possible D gene is TRBD1 (6 bases). Per the germline V gene, CDR1 is SGDLS and CDR2 is YYNGEE. V lost 4 bases and J lost 4, with 15 bases in between. The CDR3 has 14 residues. CDR3 residues: CASSLGTPSYEQYF. CDR3 DNA sequence: TGTGCCAGCAGCTTAGGGACACCTTCTTACGAGCAGTACTTC.

As for this clonotype: A much larger clone sits a single nucleotide away, making a read error possible. The chain is built from TRBV7-8 and TRBJ2-5, with D maybe TRBD2 (6 bases). Germline-derived CDR1 and CDR2 are SGHVS and FQNEAQ. This CDR3 has 14 amino acids. CDR3 protein: CANSLGGNQETQYF. In DNA form, the CDR3 reads TGTGCCAACAGCTTAGGAGGGAACCAAGAGACCCAGTACTTC.

The chain recombines TRBV6-6 with TRBJ2-7; the match to TRBD2 covers 9 bases. The tail of the sequence fits TRBJ2-4 better, so the J call may be wrong. The CDR3 totals 15 residues. CDR1 and CDR2 from the germline V gene are MNHNY and SVGAGI (reference sequence). CDR3 amino acids: CASSSSGGWGDIQYF. DNA for the CDR3: TGTGCCAGCAGCTCCAGCGGGGGGTGGGGGGACATTCAGTACTTC.

The chain is built from TRBV6-5 and TRBJ2-1; 14 positions match TRBD2. The trim removed 2 bases at V and 0 bases at J, leaving 0 bases unmatched. The CDR3 extends over 17 amino acids. Per the germline V gene, CDR1 is MNHEY and CDR2 is SVGAGI. CDR3 loop: CASSYGTSGSSYNEQFF. As DNA, the CDR3 is TGTGCCAGCAGTTACGGGACTAGCGGGAGCTCCTACAATGAGCAGTTCTTC.